This TCR beta chain was profiled in a study of T cell changes during pregnancy in multiple sclerosis. Using immunoSEQ multiplex PCR, the repertoire was profiled, and TCRdb retains in-frame clones only, with some absent. The repertoire includes approximately 71,000 clones, roughly 92% of them detected once, and just under 2% sits in the top ten. This CDR3 is 18 amino acids long. The trim removed 7 bases at V and 5 bases at J, leaving 19 bases unmatched. Per germline, CDR1 MDHEN and CDR2 SYDVKM. The sequence was collected from a female donor with multiple sclerosis, enrolled in a pregnancy study. The specimen comprised peripheral blood, sampled in the second trimester of pregnancy. The V gene is TRBV28, the J gene TRBJ1-2, with 10 nucleotides matching TRBD1. The CDR3 DNA follows: TGTGCCAGCATTAGTTTATGGGATTACGGGACAGGGGAGTATGGCTACACCTTC. Amino acids: CASISLWDYGTGEYGYTF.